This T cell receptor beta chain was sequenced for a study of blood T cell repertoires in COVID-19. TCRdb's copy holds only in-frame clones and misses some; the assay was immunoSEQ multiplex PCR. This table has 200,000 to 300,000 clones, 84% appearing once. The receptor was derived from a man between 35 and 55 years old who had recovered from COVID-19. Sequencing was carried out using peripheral blood.

The CDR3 DNA reads TGTGCCAGCAGCAATGGACAGGGGGTCGCTTGGGAGCAGTACTTC. Its protein product is CASSNGQGVAWEQYF. The chain uses TRBV11-2 and TRBJ2-7; TRBD1 matches 10 bases. From germline, CDR1 is SGHAT and CDR2 FQNNGV. Germline trimming cut 5 bases from V and 7 bases from J; bases unmatched to any gene: 11. CDR3 length: 15 amino acids. Based on the CDR3 plus reference TRBV11-2 and TRBJ2-7, the full variable domain is EAGVAQSPRYKIIEKRQSVAFWCNPISGHATLYWYQQILGQGPKLLIQFQNNGVVDDSQLPKDRFSAERLKGVDSTLKIQPAKLEDSAVYLCASSNGQGVAWEQYFGPGTRLTVT.